This TCR beta chain was retrieved from a study of shared clonotypes between healthy human individuals. The study, taken as a whole, reports: Only a few donors were included, so the genetic and exposure-history diversity represented was limited. Generation probabilities were higher for clonotypes shared across all four sorted-subset donors than for unshared ones.

The naive CD8 fraction comprised CD45RO-negative cells positively selected for CCR7 and excluded terminally differentiated effector memory CD45RA+ cells. After removal of 6 bases from V and 4 bases from J, the junction contained 14 bases not matched to a gene. This CDR3 has 17 amino acids. CDR1 and CDR2 from the germline V gene are SGHAT and FQDESV (reference sequence). It was across several immunoSEQ plates that each subset's genomic DNA was evenly split. The table came from immunoSEQ multiplex PCR; TCRdb's copy has only in-frame clones and leaves some out. Altogether 2 million to 2.5 million clones are present, 85% to 95% being singletons, with the ten largest covering roughly 1.8%. Comment on this clone: Its antigen is not known.

What was sequenced was naive CD8+ T cells from PBMCs. V gene TRBV11-1 combines with J gene TRBJ2-7; 11 bases line up with TRBD2. The sequence was obtained from a man in his late teens or twenties in good health. Some clones in this sample may be carry-over from other donors' samples. DNA for the CDR3: TGTGCCAGCAGGGTAACTAGCGGGAGTAATTGGAGGTACGAGCAGTACTTC. This encodes CASRVTSGSNWRYEQYF.